These 14 T cell receptor beta chains were all obtained from the same sample, sequenced in a study of radiation and T cells in renal cell carcinoma. Time point in this sample: blood 2 weeks post-SBRT. Regarding treatment: 15 Gy SBRT to primary tumor, nephrectomy 4 weeks later. Measured with immunoSEQ multiplex PCR; TCRdb has only the in-frame clones, and not every one. The top ten hold about 1.9% of the sample, which has roughly 130,000 clones, approximately 80% seen once. This sample comprised blood, obtained from a patient whose treatment included radiotherapy and nephrectomy. The receptors were sampled from a woman aged 55-70 years with renal cell carcinoma.

This chain connects TRBV15 to TRBJ2-1, with D tentatively TRBD1 (6 bases). V lost 1 base, J lost 7 bases, and 14 bases lay in between. The CDR3 is 15 amino acids. Germline assignment: CDR1 LNHNV and CDR2 YYDKDF (reference sequence). The CDR3 is CATSRGGHRSNEQFF. CDR3 nucleotide sequence: TGTGCCACCAGCAGAGGGGGACACCGTAGTAATGAGCAGTTCTTC.

V and J are TRBV6-1 and TRBJ2-7, with a weak D call TRBD1 (6 bases). The V gene's germline CDR1 is MNHNS and CDR2 SASEGT. This CDR3 is built from 14 residues. Trimming shortened V by 7 bases and J by 2 bases, and 15 bases separated the two germline ends. As DNA, the CDR3 is TGTGCCAGCAAGTTCAGGGGAAATCCCTACGAGCAGTACTTC. Translating gives CASKFRGNPYEQYF.

The chain recombines TRBV21-1 with TRBJ1-5. TRBV21-1 is listed as a pseudogene. This CDR3 is built from 15 residues. Here the CDR3 DNA reads TGTGCCAGCAGCAAAGCGCGGAACAGCAATCAGCCCCAGCATTTT. Protein: CASSKARNSNQPQHF.

This chain uses TRBV19 with TRBJ2-6; 9 positions match TRBD1. CDR1 is LNHDA and CDR2 is SQIVND in the germline V gene (reference sequence). CDR3 length equals 21 residues. Trimming took 2 bases from V and 1 from J; bases not matched to a gene: 15. The CDR3 DNA reads TGTGCCAGTAGTATAAGGCCCGGGACAGGGAATCTCCCGTCTGGGGCCAACGTCCTGACTTTC. It encodes CASSIRPGTGNLPSGANVLTF.

The rearrangement joins TRBV27 to TRBJ1-4; unclear D gene. Germline-derived CDR1 and CDR2 are MNHEY and SMNVEV (reference sequence). Trimming removed 1 base from V and 8 bases from J, with 11 bases in between. The CDR3 spans 14 residues. The CDR3 reads CASSLYFAREKLFF. In DNA form, the CDR3 reads TGTGCCAGCAGTTTATATTTCGCCAGGGAAAAACTGTTTTTT.

The V gene is TRBV5-6, the J gene TRBJ2-1; perhaps TRBD1 as D (6 bases). CDR1 is SGHDT and CDR2 is YYEEEE in the germline V gene. The CDR3 is made up of 13 amino acids. Trimming removed 5 bases at V and 7 bases at J, with 13 bases between. DNA of the CDR3: TGTGCCAGCAGTCAAGGACAGCCGAATGAGCAGTTCTTC. It translates to CASSQGQPNEQFF. Looking up the rest from reference TRBV5-6 and TRBJ2-1 gives the full variable domain: DAGVTQSPTHLIKTRGQQVTLRCSPKSGHDTVSWYQQALGQGPQFIFQYYEEEERQRGNFPDRFSGHQFPNYSSELNVNALLLGDSALYLCASSQGQPNEQFFGPGTRLTVL.

This clone is a singleton in its sample. The chain joins TRBV2 to TRBJ1-2, with D perhaps matching TRBD1 (5 bases). Germline V gives CDR1 SNHLY, CDR2 FYNNEI. The length of the CDR3 is 12 residues. Trimming removed 8 bases at V and 7 bases at J, with 14 bases between. CDR3 in DNA: TGTGCCAGCGGAGCAGGGTCGATTGGCTACACCTTC. It encodes CASGAGSIGYTF.

The rearrangement links TRBV9 to TRBJ2-1; weak D call: TRBD2 (5 bases). V was cut by 1 base and J by 1 base, with 12 bases left in between. The CDR3 has 16 residues. Germline CDR1 reads SGDLS; CDR2 reads YYNGEE. CDR3 DNA: TGTGCCAGCAGCGTAATAGCGACGGGTTCCTACAATGAGCAGTTCTTC. It codes for CASSVIATGSYNEQFF.

The table lists this clone with a count of one. V and J are TRBV6-5 and TRBJ2-1; D uncertain. This CDR3 has 12 amino acids. CDR1 and CDR2 from the germline V gene are MNHEY and SVGAGI. Trimming cost V 8 bases and J 3 bases, with 8 bases left between them. The chain's CDR3 is CASSTGYNEQFF. CDR3 DNA: TGTGCCAGCTCCACCGGCTACAATGAGCAGTTCTTC.

The V and J genes are TRBV9 and TRBJ1-1; no clear D gene. This CDR3 has 13 residues. V lost 0 bases to trimming and J lost 2 bases, with 5 bases between them. Germline CDR1 SGDLS, CDR2 YYNGEE. CDR3 DNA sequence: TGTGCCAGCAGCGTAGCGGTTAACACTGAAGCTTTCTTT. Translation gives CASSVAVNTEAFF.

This clone has a single count. This chain links TRBV10-3 with TRBJ2-5, with 7 bases matching TRBD2. The junction had 6 bases not matched to a gene; V was cut back by 11 bases and J by 3 bases. This CDR3 region has 12 residues. Per the germline V gene, CDR1 is ENHRY and CDR2 is SYGVKD. The CDR3 loop is CAARTREETQYF. CDR3 DNA sequence: TGTGCCGCCCGGACTAGAGAAGAGACCCAGTACTTC.

The rearrangement joins TRBV19 to TRBJ2-1, with 9 bases fitting TRBD1. The trim removed 6 bases at V and 6 bases at J, leaving 3 bases unmatched. This CDR3 region has 13 residues. Germline values: CDR1 LNHDA, CDR2 SQIVND (reference sequence). The CDR3 region has the DNA TGTGCCAGTAGGGGGACAGGGCCCAATGAGCAGTTCTTC. It encodes CASRGTGPNEQFF.

The rearrangement links TRBV28 to TRBJ2-1; 12 nucleotides match TRBD2. With 6 bases clipped from V and 3 bases from J, the junction kept 6 bases outside the gene matches. This CDR3 has 16 residues. Germline V gene sequence: CDR1 MDHEN, CDR2 SYDVKM. The CDR3 DNA reads TGTGCCAGCAGGGAACTAGCGGGGGGAAACTACAATGAGCAGTTCTTC. Its protein product is CASRELAGGNYNEQFF.

The CDR3 region is CASRDRPHTDTQYF. The CDR3 nucleotides read TGTGCCAGTCGGGACAGGCCCCACACAGATACGCAGTATTTT. V is TRBV19 and J is TRBJ2-3; 8 bases are a match to TRBD1. CDR1 and CDR2 (germline): LNHDA, SQIVND (reference sequence). With 8 bases clipped from V and 2 bases from J, the junction kept 6 bases outside the gene matches. The CDR3 consists of 14 residues. Using reference TRBV19 and TRBJ2-3 for the parts outside the CDR3, the full variable domain is DGGITQSPKYLFRKEGQNVTLSCEQNLNHDAMYWYRQDPGQGLRLIYYSQIVNDFQKGDIAEGYSVSREKKESFPLTVTSAQKNPTAFYLCASRDRPHTDTQYFGPGTRLTVL.